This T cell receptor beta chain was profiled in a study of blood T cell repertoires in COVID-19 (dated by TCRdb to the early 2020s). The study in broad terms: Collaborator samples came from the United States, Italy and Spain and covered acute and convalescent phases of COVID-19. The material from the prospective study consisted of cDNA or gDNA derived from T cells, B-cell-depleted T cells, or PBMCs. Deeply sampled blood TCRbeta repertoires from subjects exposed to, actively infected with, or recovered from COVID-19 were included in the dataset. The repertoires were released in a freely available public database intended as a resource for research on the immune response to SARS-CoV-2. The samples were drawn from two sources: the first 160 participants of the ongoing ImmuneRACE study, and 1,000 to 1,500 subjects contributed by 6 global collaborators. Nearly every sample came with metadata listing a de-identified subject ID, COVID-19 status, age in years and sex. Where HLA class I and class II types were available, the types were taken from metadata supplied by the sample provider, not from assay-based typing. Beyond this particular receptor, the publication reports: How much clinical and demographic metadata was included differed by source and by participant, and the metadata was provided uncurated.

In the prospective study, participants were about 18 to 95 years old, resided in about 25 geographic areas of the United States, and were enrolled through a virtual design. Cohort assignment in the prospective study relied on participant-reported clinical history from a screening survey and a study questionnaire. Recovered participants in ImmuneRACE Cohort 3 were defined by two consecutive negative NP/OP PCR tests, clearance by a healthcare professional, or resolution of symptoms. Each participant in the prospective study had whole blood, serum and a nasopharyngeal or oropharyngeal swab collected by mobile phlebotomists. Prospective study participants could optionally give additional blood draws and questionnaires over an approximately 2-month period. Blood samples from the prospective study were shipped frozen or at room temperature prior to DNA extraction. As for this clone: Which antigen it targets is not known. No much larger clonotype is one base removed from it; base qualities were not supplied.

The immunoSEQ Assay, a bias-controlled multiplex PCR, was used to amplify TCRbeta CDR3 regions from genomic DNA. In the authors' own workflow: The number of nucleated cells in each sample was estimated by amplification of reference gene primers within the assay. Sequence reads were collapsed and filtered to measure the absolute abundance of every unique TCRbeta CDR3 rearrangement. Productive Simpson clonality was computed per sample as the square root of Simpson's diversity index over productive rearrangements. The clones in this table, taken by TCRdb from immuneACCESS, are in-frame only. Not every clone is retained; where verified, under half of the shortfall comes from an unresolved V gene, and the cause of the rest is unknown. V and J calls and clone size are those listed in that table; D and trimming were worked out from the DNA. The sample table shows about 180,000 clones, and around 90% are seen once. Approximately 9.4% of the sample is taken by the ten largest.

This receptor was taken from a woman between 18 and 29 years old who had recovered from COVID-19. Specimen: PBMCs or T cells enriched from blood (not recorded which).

For the CDR3, the sequence is CASSLVLAGETQYF. The DNA sequence is given as TGTGCCAGCAGCTTAGTTCTGGCCGGGGAGACCCAGTACTTC. Rearrangement joined TRBV7-9 to TRBJ2-5, with no D gene named confidently. From the germline V gene (reference sequence), CDR1 is SEHNR and CDR2 is FQNEAQ. The CDR3 starts with the cysteine, ends with the phenylalanine, and has 14 residues. The DNA shown is the 42-base CDR3, in frame from base 1. Trimming costs V 1 base and J 5 bases, and their ends lie 11 bases apart. The reference TRBV7-9 and TRBJ2-5 proteins fill in what lies around the CDR3, so the full variable domain reads DTGVSQNPRHKITKRGQNVTFRCDPISEHNRLYWYRQTLGQGPEFLTYFQNEAQLEKSRLLSDRFSAERPKGSFSTLEIQRTEQGDSAMYLCASSLVLAGETQYFGPGTRLLVL.